This is a list of T cell receptor beta chains from one sample in a study of shared clonotypes between healthy human individuals. The assay was immunoSEQ multiplex PCR, and TCRdb's table has in-frame clones only and misses some. The data contain 2,500,000 or so clones, more than 85% of them seen just once; the ten biggest clones take up more than 0.35%. The sequencing sample was made of naive CD4+ T cells from PBMCs. The receptors derive from a man between 18 and 29 years old in good health. Some clones in this sample may be carry-over from other donors' samples. CDR3s include the opening cysteine and the closing phenylalanine or tryptophan. Each record gives: D gene, V gene, J gene, CDR3 DNA, CDR3 protein. D genes are given only for firm matches.

TRBD2	TRBV5-1	TRBJ2-5	TGCGCCAGCAGCCCCGGGACTAGCGGGAGGGCCTCTGGAGAGACCCAGTACTTC	CASSPGTSGRASGETQYF
.	TRBV28	TRBJ2-6	TGTGCCAGCAGTACCCTCTCTGGGGCCAACGTCCTGACTTTC	CASSTLSGANVLTF
TRBD1	TRBV6-5	TRBJ1-6	TGTGCCAGCCGACAGGGAGTTAATTCACCCCTCCACTTT	CASRQGVNSPLHF
TRBD2	TRBV5-1	TRBJ2-1	TGCGCCAGCAGCCGGGAGACTAGCGGATACAATGAGCAGTTCTTC	CASSRETSGYNEQFF
TRBD2	TRBV11-2	TRBJ2-1	TGTGCCAGCAGCTTAGGGGCTAGCGGGAATGAGCAGTTCTTC	CASSLGASGNEQFF
TRBD2	TRBV6-1	TRBJ2-1	TGTGCCAGCCTTGCGGGAGGACGGGGAAATGAGCAGTTCTTC	CASLAGGRGNEQFF
TRBD1	TRBV28	TRBJ1-2	TGTGCCAGCAGTTTATGGCAGGGGGCGCGTGGCTACACCTTC	CASSLWQGARGYTF
.	TRBV28	TRBJ1-5	TGTGCCAGCTACTCCCTCCTCACCCAGGCCGCCGGAGATCAGCCCCAGCATTTT	CASYSLLTQAAGDQPQHF
.	TRBV5-1	TRBJ2-1	TGCGCCAGCAGTCCAAGCGGCAACTCCTACAATGAGCAGTTCTTC	CASSPSGNSYNEQFF
TRBD1	TRBV28	TRBJ1-1	TGTGCCAGCAGCTCTCGGACAGGGGGTGCTTTCTTT	CASSSRTGGAFF
TRBD2	TRBV5-1	TRBJ2-1	TGCGCCAGCAGCCTTCTGCTAGCGGGAACCTCCTACAATGAGCAGTTCTTC	CASSLLLAGTSYNEQFF
.	TRBV28	TRBJ2-5	TGTGCCAGCAGTTTTTCCGAGCGTGTCCAGTACTTC	CASSFSERVQYF
.	TRBV28	TRBJ2-1	TGTGCCAGCAGTTTATCAGGGCCCGAAGGGCAGTTCTTC	CASSLSGPEGQFF
TRBD1	TRBV27	TRBJ1-5	TGTGCCAGCAGCCGGGACAGGGGGCGGCAGCCCCAGCATTTT	CASSRDRGRQPQHF
TRBD1	TRBV7-6	TRBJ2-5	TGTGCCAGCAGCACCAGTGGGACAGGGGTGTACGAGACCCAGTACTTC	CASSTSGTGVYETQYF
TRBD1	TRBV12-5	TRBJ2-7	TGTGCTAGTGGTTTGGGGACAGGGCCCCACGAGCAGTACTTC	CASGLGTGPHEQYF
.	TRBV21-1	TRBJ1-1	TGTGCCAGAAAAAAAGGTAGGGCGACTATGAACACTGAAGCTTTCTTT	CARKKGRATMNTEAFF
TRBD2	TRBV10-2	TRBJ2-1	TGCGCCAGTTCGGCGGGCAGCGGGAGTCGCAATGAGCAGTTCTTC	CASSAGSGSRNEQFF
.	TRBV5-1	TRBJ2-1	TGCGCCAGCAGCTTGTTCCAGATAAACAATGAGCAGTTCTTC	CASSLFQINNEQFF
.	TRBV18	TRBJ2-3	TGTGCCAGCTCACCTAAAAGGGGAGCAGATACGCAGTATTTT	CASSPKRGADTQYF
TRBD2	TRBV11-3	TRBJ2-2	TGTGCCAGCAGCGCCCTCAGCGGGGGTTACACCGGGGAGCTGTTTTTT	CASSALSGGYTGELFF
TRBD1	TRBV25-1	TRBJ2-3	TGTGCCAGCAGTGAATCGTCAGGGGGCGCCCCCACAGATACGCAGTATTTT	CASSESSGGAPTDTQYF
TRBD2	TRBV5-8	TRBJ2-3	TGTGCCAGCAGCCTAGGACTCGGGAGGTCCGATACGCAGTATTTT	CASSLGLGRSDTQYF
.	TRBV28	TRBJ2-5	TGTGCCAGCAGTCAAAGCGGGCACAACCAAGAGACCCAGTACTTC	CASSQSGHNQETQYF
TRBD2	TRBV5-1	TRBJ2-5	TGCGCCAGCATTTACTCGAGCGGGACCCAAGAGACCCAGTACTTC	CASIYSSGTQETQYF